These 30 T cell receptor beta chains share one sample of origin, sequenced in a study of T cells in Graves' hyperthyroidism and ophthalmopathy. Regions amplified from RNA transcripts were the TCR beta CDR3 regions. In the first-round RT-PCR of the TCR CDR3, the HTBI primer set was used. TCRdb re-called the multiplex PCR reads through MiXCR, storing one row per CDR3 protein. This sample carries roughly 500,000 distinct CDR3 sequences, about 20% of them seen once, and the ten largest clones take around 47%. The sample consisted of blood. The receptors here all came from a woman in her seventies with Graves' ophthalmopathy.

The J gene is TRBJ1-5, the V gene TRBV6-2 or TRBV6-3, with a possible D match to TRBD1 (6 bases). V lost 2 bases, J lost 3 bases, and 8 bases lay in between. The CDR3 extends over 14 amino acids. Per germline, CDR1 MNHEY and CDR2 SVGEGT. CDR3 bases: TGTGCCAGCAGTTACCCGGGACACAATCAGCCCCAGCATTTT. It translates to CASSYPGHNQPQHF.

This clonotype was seen many times. This CDR3 is CASSLKSISRQFF. The CDR3 DNA is TGTGCCAGCAGCTTAAAATCCATATCGCGGCAGTTCTTC. This chain connects TRBV11-3 to TRBJ2-1; D is unclear. CDR1 SGHNT and CDR2 YENEEA come from the germline V gene. Trimming cost V 2 bases and J 12 bases, with 14 bases left between them. The CDR3 totals 13 residues. Based on the CDR3 plus reference TRBV11-3 and TRBJ2-1, the full variable domain is EAGVVQSPRYKIIEKKQPVAFWCNPISGHNTLYWYLQNLGQGPELLIRYENEEAVDDSQLPKDRFSAERLKGVDSTLKIQPAELGDSAVYLCASSLKSISRQFFGPGTRLTVL.

This clonotype was seen ten or more times. CDR3 region: CASSFGTGGFNEQFF. CDR3 sequence (DNA): TGTGCCAGCAGCTTTGGGACAGGGGGCTTTAATGAGCAGTTCTTC. The V gene is TRBV7-9, the J gene TRBJ2-1, with 12 bases fitting TRBD1. Trimming at V came to 3 bases and at J to 7 bases, leaving 4 bases not matched to a gene. Germline lookup yields CDR1 SEHNR and CDR2 FQNEAQ (reference sequence). The length of the CDR3 is 15 residues. The full variable domain, its missing parts supplied by reference TRBV7-9 and TRBJ2-1, is DTGVSQNPRHKITKRGQNVTFRCDPISEHNRLYWYRQTLGQGPEFLTYFQNEAQLEKSRLLSDRFSAERPKGSFSTLEIQRTEQGDSAMYLCASSFGTGGFNEQFFGPGTRLTVL.

V and J are TRBV7-2 and TRBJ2-5, with TRBD1 matching 9 bases. CDR1 is SGHTA and CDR2 is FQGNSA in the germline V gene. Trimming took 0 bases from V and 1 from J; bases not matched to a gene: 15. The CDR3 totals 20 residues. The CDR3 loop reads CASSLATGQGISASQETQYF. The CDR3 nucleotides read TGTGCCAGCAGCTTAGCTACGGGACAGGGAATAAGTGCCTCCCAAGAGACCCAGTACTTC.

This clonotype was seen only a few times. This chain joins TRBV5-5 and TRBJ2-7, with 9 bases matching TRBD1. CDR1 is SGHKS, CDR2 YYEKEE, per germline (reference sequence). The CDR3 loop spans 13 amino acids. V trimming: 2 bases; J trimming: 5 bases; junction bases outside the gene matches: 2. CDR3 amino acids: CASSFRDRDEQYF. CDR3 DNA sequence: TGTGCCAGCAGCTTCCGGGACAGGGACGAGCAGTACTTC.

This clonotype showed up many times. The chain couples TRBV6-5 to TRBJ1-2, with D unresolved. CDR3 length: 13 residues. CDR1 is MNHEY and CDR2 is SVGAGI in the germline V gene. Trimming pared 4 bases from V and 0 bases from J, leaving 6 bases between. The CDR3 bases are TGTGCCAGCAGTTCTACAACTAACTATGGCTACACCTTC. Protein: CASSSTTNYGYTF.

This chain joins TRBV7-2 and TRBJ2-1; a possible D gene is TRBD2 (5 bases). CDR3 length: 13 amino acids. V lost 0 bases, J lost 10 bases, and 10 bases lay in between. Germline CDR1 and CDR2: SGHTA and FQGNSA. The CDR3: CASSLAGVREQFF. The CDR3 DNA reads TGTGCCAGCAGCTTAGCGGGAGTAAGAGAGCAGTTCTTC.

The chain recombines TRBV7-2 with TRBJ2-3; D gene unclear. V lost 4 bases and J 9 bases, leaving 11 bases between the germline ends. In germline, CDR1 is SGHTA, CDR2 FQGNSA. The CDR3 has 12 residues. The CDR3: CASSSNTETQYF. The CDR3 DNA reads TGTGCCAGCAGCTCAAACACGGAAACGCAGTATTTT.

In this sample, this clonotype turned up many times. The genes are TRBV28 and TRBJ2-3; 9 bases line up with TRBD2. From germline, CDR1 is MDHEN and CDR2 SYDVKM. V dropped 5 bases and J dropped 2; count of bases not matched to a gene: 11. CDR3 size: 17 residues. In DNA form, the CDR3 reads TGTGCCAGCAGTCCTTATGCCCTAGCGGGGATCACAGATACGCAGTATTTT. Amino acids: CASSPYALAGITDTQYF.

The V call is TRBV28, the J call TRBJ2-5; TRBD2 agrees at 12 bases. The CDR3 extends over 16 amino acids. Germline-derived CDR1 and CDR2 are MDHEN and SYDVKM. The junction had 12 bases not matched to a gene; V was cut back by 8 bases and J by 5 bases. Here the CDR3 reads CASSPLTSGRSETQYF. The CDR3 nucleotides are TGTGCCAGCTCGCCCCTTACTAGCGGGAGGTCGGAGACCCAGTACTTC.

The rearrangement uses TRBV3-1 and TRBJ2-7; no definite D call. The CDR3 has 14 residues. The V and J ends lost 8 bases and 2 bases respectively, with 16 bases between them. The germline gives CDR1 LGHDT, CDR2 YNNKEL (reference sequence). The CDR3 sequence: CASSYGKYTYEQYF. The CDR3 DNA reads as TGTGCCAGCTCGTATGGGAAATACACCTACGAGCAGTACTTC.

Comments on this clonotype: Likely a read error: the CDR3 ends without its conserved phenylalanine or tryptophan. This sequence joins TRBV7-8 and TRBJ1-5, with TRBD1 identical over 7 bases. The ends lost 0 bases at V and 2 bases at J; junction bases unmatched: 1. There are 15 residues in the CDR3. CDR1 is SGHVS and CDR2 is FQNEAQ in the germline V gene. The CDR3 region is CASSLAGQGNQPQHS. CDR3 nucleotides: TGTGCCAGCAGCTTAGCAGGACAGGGCAATCAGCCCCAGCATTCT.

This clonotype occurred many times. The chain uses TRBV2 and TRBJ2-1; the match to TRBD1 covers 8 bases. The CDR3 is 15 residues long. The trim removed 5 bases at V and 1 base at J, leaving 4 bases unmatched. Per the germline V gene, CDR1 is SNHLY and CDR2 is FYNNEI. Here the CDR3 reads CASSRQGSSYNEQFF. CDR3 coding DNA: TGTGCCAGCAGTAGACAGGGGTCATCCTACAATGAGCAGTTCTTC. The entire variable domain, with the rest obtained from reference TRBV2 and TRBJ2-1, is as follows: EPEVTQTPSHQVTQMGQEVILRCVPISNHLYFYWYRQILGQKVEFLVSFYNNEISEKSEIFDDQFSVERPDGSNFTLKIRSTKLEDSAMYFCASSRQGSSYNEQFFGPGTRLTVL.

This clonotype has a count of ten or more. This rearrangement joins TRBV27 to TRBJ1-1; possible D gene TRBD1, 6 bases. The CDR3 contains 13 residues. From germline, CDR1 is MNHEY and CDR2 SMNVEV (reference sequence). Trimming stripped 1 base from V and 5 bases from J, with 8 bases between. The CDR3 DNA sequence: TGTGCCAGCAGTTTATACAGGGAAACTGAAGCTTTCTTT. This translates into CASSLYRETEAFF.

V and J are TRBV19 and TRBJ2-6; D call uncertain. The length of the CDR3 is 12 residues. Germline V gene lookup returns CDR1 LNHDA and CDR2 SQIVND (reference sequence). V was pared by 6 bases and J by 6 bases, with 6 bases between. The CDR3 region is CASSIKANVLTF. The CDR3 nucleotides are TGTGCCAGTAGCATAAAGGCCAACGTCCTGACTTTC.

This clonotype was counted only a few times. The CDR3 region is CASSSGQGQDTQYF. The CDR3, as DNA: TGCGCCAGCAGCTCTGGACAGGGCCAAGATACGCAGTATTTT. The rearrangement uses TRBV5-1 and TRBJ2-3; TRBD1 aligns across 8 bases. This CDR3 contains 14 residues. V gave up 3 bases and J gave up 5 bases; unmatched junction bases: 5. The V gene's germline CDR1 is SGHRS and CDR2 YFSETQ.

V is TRBV6-6 and J is TRBJ2-2; no firm D call. The CDR3 spans 15 residues. Germline assignment: CDR1 MNHNY and CDR2 SVGAGI (reference sequence). The germline V and J ends were trimmed by 2 bases and 1 base, with 8 bases remaining between them. This CDR3 is CASSYGAGNTGELFF. The CDR3 coding sequence is TGTGCCAGCAGTTACGGAGCAGGGAACACCGGGGAGCTGTTTTTT.

This clonotype was counted between two and nine times. The V gene is TRBV10-3, the J gene TRBJ2-5, with D maybe TRBD1 (6 bases). CDR1 and CDR2 (germline): ENHRY, SYGVKD. CDR3 length: 12 amino acids. V lost 3 bases and J lost 4, with 6 bases in between. CDR3 loop: CAISDRGETQYF. For the CDR3, the DNA is TGTGCCATCAGTGACAGGGGAGAGACCCAGTACTTC.

The rearrangement links TRBV5-1 to TRBJ2-6; tentatively, D is TRBD2 (5 bases). Deletions cut 2 bases from V and 5 bases from J, with 11 bases between. CDR3 length: 15 amino acids. Per germline, CDR1 SGHRS and CDR2 YFSETQ. In DNA, the CDR3 is TGCGCCAGCAGCTTTGACCGAGGGAGGGCCAACGTCCTGACTTTC. This translates into CASSFDRGRANVLTF.

A note on this clonotype: This may stem from a read error, because a much larger clone lies one nucleotide away. The rearrangement uses TRBV5-8 and TRBJ2-1; D tentatively fits TRBD1 or TRBD2 (5 bases each). This CDR3 comprises 14 residues. The germline V gene encodes CDR1 SGHTS and CDR2 YDEGEE. Trimming left V 3 bases short and J 1 base short, with 8 bases between. CDR3 coding DNA: TGTGCCAGCAGCTCGGGACCGTCCTACAATGAGCAGTTCTTC. Residues: CASSSGPSYNEQFF.

The rearrangement uses TRBV19 and TRBJ1-2; D gene ambiguous. The germline V and J ends were trimmed by 7 bases and 0 bases, with 15 bases remaining between them. The CDR3 covers 15 residues. Germline V gene data show CDR1 as LNHDA and CDR2 as SQIVND (reference sequence). The CDR3 sequence: CASTTNWRTNYGYTF. The CDR3 nucleotides read TGTGCCAGTACCACTAACTGGAGGACTAACTATGGCTACACCTTC.

This clonotype occurred a few times. The chain recombines TRBV30 with TRBJ1-2; D is ambiguous. Germline V gene lookup returns CDR1 GTSNPN and CDR2 SVGIG (reference sequence). V lost 1 base to trimming and J lost 4 bases, with 10 bases between them. This CDR3 spans 13 amino acids. CDR3 amino acids: CAWSDLQSYGYTF. The CDR3 coding sequence is TGTGCCTGGAGTGACTTACAGAGCTATGGCTACACCTTC.

This clonotype appeared once. The chain has TRBV30 and TRBJ1-5, with TRBD1 identical over 10 bases. Germline-derived CDR1 and CDR2 are GTSNPN and SVGIG (reference sequence). Trimming removed 7 bases from V and 0 bases from J; junction bases left unmatched: 6. The CDR3 covers 15 residues. CDR3 bases: TGTGCCTTTAGGACAGGGGGGTATAGCAATCAGCCCCAGCATTTT. It encodes CAFRTGGYSNQPQHF.

CDR3 coding DNA: TGCAGTGCTCCCGGGGCCTTCAATGAAAAACTGTTTTTT. It is translated as CSAPGAFNEKLFF. The V and J genes are TRBV20-1 and TRBJ1-4; D is possibly TRBD1 (5 bases). Germline lookup yields CDR1 DFQATT and CDR2 SNEGSKA (reference sequence). V was cut by 5 bases and J by 5 bases, with 12 bases left in between. The CDR3 runs to 13 residues.

This clonotype was detected a few times. The J gene is TRBJ2-4, the V gene TRBV6-5, with TRBD1 matching over 10 bases. The CDR3 consists of 23 residues. In germline, CDR1 is MNHEY, CDR2 SVGAGI. J lost 4 bases, V lost 0 bases, and 24 bases had no gene match. The CDR3, as DNA: TGTGCCAGCAGTTACTCGAGGTTTTCACCGCGCCGCCCGGGACAGGGGTCGAAAAACATTCAGTACTTC. As protein: CASSYSRFSPRRPGQGSKNIQYF.

This clonotype was observed a handful of times. This chain connects TRBV10-3 to TRBJ1-4; 9 nucleotides line up with TRBD1. The germline V gene has CDR1 ENHRY and CDR2 SYGVKD. The V gene end was trimmed by 6 bases and the J gene end by 7 bases; junction bases not matched to a gene: 0. This CDR3 spans 12 amino acids. The DNA of the CDR3 is TGTGCCATCAGGGACAGGGGTGAAAAACTGTTTTTT. Protein product: CAIRDRGEKLFF.

The chain links TRBV20-1 to TRBJ2-5; 7 bases align to TRBD2. The V gene end was trimmed by 8 bases and the J gene end by 4 bases; junction bases not matched to a gene: 4. The CDR3 contains 11 residues. The V gene's germline CDR1 is DFQATT and CDR2 SNEGSKA (reference sequence). The CDR3 protein is CSRGGGETQYF. CDR3 sequence (DNA): TGCAGTCGCGGGGGTGGAGAGACCCAGTACTTC.

This clonotype has a handful of counts. V usage is TRBV5-1 and J usage is TRBJ2-1, with D hard to call. Trimming shortened V by 5 bases and J by 5 bases, and 11 bases separated the two germline ends. CDR1 SGHRS and CDR2 YFSETQ come from the germline V gene. The CDR3 is 13 amino acids. This CDR3 reads CASRRPPDNEQFF. The CDR3 coding sequence is TGCGCCAGCAGGCGCCCGCCAGACAATGAGCAGTTCTTC.

The chain uses TRBV6-1 and TRBJ1-5; D is unclear. CDR3 length: 17 amino acids. Trimming shortened V by 7 bases and J by 3 bases, and 22 bases separated the two germline ends. From germline, CDR1 is MNHNS and CDR2 SASEGT. In DNA, the CDR3 is TGTGCCAGCACAAACCTTGTAACAGTCGAGTTCAATCAGCCCCAGCATTTT. Translating gives CASTNLVTVEFNQPQHF.

This clonotype has a count of ten or more. The chain employs TRBV28 and TRBJ1-1; weak D call: TRBD1 (5 bases). With 4 bases removed from V and 1 base from J, the gap between germline ends came to 7 bases. Germline values: CDR1 MDHEN, CDR2 SYDVKM. The CDR3 consists of 13 residues. CDR3 in amino acids: CASSSGKNTEAFF. Here the CDR3 DNA reads TGTGCCAGCAGTTCAGGGAAGAACACTGAAGCTTTCTTT.